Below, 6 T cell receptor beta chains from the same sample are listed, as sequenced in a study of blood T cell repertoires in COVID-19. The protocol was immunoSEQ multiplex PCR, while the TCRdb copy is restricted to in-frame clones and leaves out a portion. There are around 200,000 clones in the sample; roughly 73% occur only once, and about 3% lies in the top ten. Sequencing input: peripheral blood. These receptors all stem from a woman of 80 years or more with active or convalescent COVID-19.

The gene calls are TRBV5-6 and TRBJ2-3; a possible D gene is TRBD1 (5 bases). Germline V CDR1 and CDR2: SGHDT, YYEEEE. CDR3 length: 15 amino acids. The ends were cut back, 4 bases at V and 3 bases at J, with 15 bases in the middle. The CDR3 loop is CASSTETGSTDTQYF. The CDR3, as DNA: TGTGCCAGCAGCACGGAAACAGGATCTACAGATACGCAGTATTTT.

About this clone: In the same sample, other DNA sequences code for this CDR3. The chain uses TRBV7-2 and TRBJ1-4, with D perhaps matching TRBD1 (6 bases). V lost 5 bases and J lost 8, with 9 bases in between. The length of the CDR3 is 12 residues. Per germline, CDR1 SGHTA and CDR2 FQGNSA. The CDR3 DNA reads TGTGCCAGCAGCCCCCAGGGGGAAAAACTGTTTTTT. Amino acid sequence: CASSPQGEKLFF.

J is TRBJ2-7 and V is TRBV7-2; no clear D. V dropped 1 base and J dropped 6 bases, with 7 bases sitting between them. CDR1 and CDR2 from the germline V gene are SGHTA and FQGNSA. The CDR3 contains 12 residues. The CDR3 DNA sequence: TGTGCCAGCAGCTTAGGAGGAATCGAGCAGTACTTC. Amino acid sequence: CASSLGGIEQYF.

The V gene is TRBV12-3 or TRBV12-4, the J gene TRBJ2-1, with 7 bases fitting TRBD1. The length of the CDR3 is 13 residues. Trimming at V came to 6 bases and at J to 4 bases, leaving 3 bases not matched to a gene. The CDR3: CASRRDRYNEQFF. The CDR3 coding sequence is TGTGCCAGCAGAAGGGACAGATACAATGAGCAGTTCTTC.

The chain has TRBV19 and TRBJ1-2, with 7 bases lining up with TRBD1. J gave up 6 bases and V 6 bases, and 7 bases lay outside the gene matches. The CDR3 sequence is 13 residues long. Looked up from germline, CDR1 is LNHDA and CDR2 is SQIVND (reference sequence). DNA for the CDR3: TGTGCCAGTAGAGAACAGGGGAGGAATGGCTACACCTTC. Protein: CASREQGRNGYTF.

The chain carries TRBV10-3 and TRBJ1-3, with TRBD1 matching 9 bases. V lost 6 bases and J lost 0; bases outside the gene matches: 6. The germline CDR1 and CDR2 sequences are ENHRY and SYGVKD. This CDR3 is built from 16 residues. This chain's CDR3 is CAISAGTGRSGNTIYF. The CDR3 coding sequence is TGTGCCATCAGCGCCGGGACAGGGCGCTCTGGAAACACCATATATTTT.